The rows below give T cell receptor beta chains drawn from one sample of a study of blood T cell repertoires in COVID-19. Produced via immunoSEQ multiplex PCR; TCRdb's table is partial and in-frame only. This table holds about 320,000 clones, 89% found once. Source material: peripheral blood. The receptors stem from a woman aged 25-40 years with COVID-19, enrolled during active disease. CDR3s include the opening cysteine and the closing phenylalanine or tryptophan. Each record gives: D gene, clone size, V gene, J gene, CDR3 protein, CDR3 DNA. The D gene is left open where the match is weak. Clone sizes are given selectively: once, few, many, or a class where the clone is expanded.

>NA|NA|TRBV21-1|TRBJ1-4
CASSKAGQGQGEKLFF
TGTGCCAGCAGCAAGGCGGGACAGGGGCAGGGGGAAAAACTGTTTTTT
>TRBD1|NA|TRBV29-1|TRBJ1-2
CSTTPGTGYGYTF
TGCAGCACCACGCCCGGGACAGGCTATGGCTACACCTTC
>TRBD1|NA|TRBV10-3|TRBJ2-1
CAISANRGNNEQFF
TGTGCCATCAGTGCCAACAGGGGAAACAATGAGCAGTTCTTC
>TRBD2|NA|TRBV4-1|TRBJ2-1
CASSQTGPSGGALTYNEQFF
TGCGCCAGCAGCCAAACGGGGCCTAGCGGGGGGGCCCTAACCTACAATGAGCAGTTCTTC
>NA|NA|TRBV28|TRBJ1-2
CASSSLKTGYGYTF
TGTGCCAGCAGTTCCCTCAAAACAGGGTATGGCTACACCTTC
>TRBD2|NA|TRBV4-1|TRBJ2-2
CASSGAGDGTGELFF
TGCGCCAGCAGCGGAGCGGGGGACGGCACCGGGGAGCTGTTTTTT
>TRBD1|NA|TRBV7-9|TRBJ2-7
CASSFRDRHYEQYF
TGTGCCAGCAGCTTCCGGGACAGACACTACGAGCAGTACTTC
>NA|NA|TRBV7-9|TRBJ1-5
CASSLDTGYTYSNQPQHF
TGTGCCAGCAGCCTTGACACAGGGTATACTTATAGCAATCAGCCCCAGCATTTT
>TRBD1|NA|TRBV6-6|TRBJ2-7
CASSSGQGYYEQYF
TGTGCCAGCAGTTCGGGACAGGGATACTACGAGCAGTACTTC
>TRBD1|NA|TRBV19|TRBJ2-1
CASSPWDRPYNEQFF
TGTGCCAGTAGTCCTTGGGACAGACCCTACAATGAGCAGTTCTTC
>NA|NA|TRBV27|TRBJ1-1
CASSLQVWTEAFF
TGTGCCAGCAGTCTACAGGTTTGGACTGAAGCTTTCTTT
>NA|NA|TRBV7-9|TRBJ1-3
CASSSDNSGNTIYF
TGTGCCAGCAGCTCAGACAACTCTGGAAACACCATATATTTT
>NA|NA|TRBV6-2/TRBV6-3|TRBJ1-6
CASSYSGRGWSPLHF
TGTGCCAGCAGTTACTCGGGCAGGGGTTGGTCACCCCTCCACTTT
>NA|NA|TRBV7-9|TRBJ2-2
CASSFGDGELFF
TGTGCCAGCAGCTTCGGGGACGGGGAGCTGTTTTTT
>NA|once|TRBV29-1|TRBJ1-2
CSVLEGTPLNGYTF
TGCAGCGTTCTTGAGGGGACACCTCTAAATGGCTACACCTTC
>TRBD1|NA|TRBV7-9|TRBJ1-2
CASSLDRGGYTF
TGTGCCAGCAGCTTAGACAGGGGCGGCTACACCTTC